Reported below is one T cell receptor (beta chain). Sequencing used immunoSEQ multiplex PCR; TCRdb keeps in-frame clones, though not all of them. The table includes approximately 210,000 clones, 82% detected once. This record comes from a study of blood T cell repertoires in COVID-19. Study-wide background: COVID-19 samples collected from the United States, Italy and Spain covered acute and convalescent phases.

Membership in each cohort depended on participant-reported clinical history. The source material was PBMCs or T cells enriched from blood (not recorded which). The receptor's source is a woman in her sixties who had recovered from COVID-19.

The DNA of the CDR3 is TGTGCCAGCACCTTGGGGGGAGCTGAACGGATACCCCTCCACTTT. Amino acid sequence: CASTLGGAERIPLHF. The rearrangement links TRBV28 to TRBJ1-6; a weak D match, TRBD1 (5 bases). From germline, CDR1 is MDHEN and CDR2 SYDVKM. The CDR3 sequence is 15 residues long. Trimming took 7 bases from V and 12 from J, leaving 22 bases between them.